Sequencing of this T cell receptor beta chain was carried out in a study of blood T cells in healthy people across ages. Regarding this clonotype: The target antigen is unknown.

The use of a sample-barcoded 5' primer and a J-beta primer mix characterized a second PCR of roughly 7 to 11 cycles. TCRdb redid the calling of the 5' RACE reads with MiXCR, one entry per CDR3 protein. This sample has about 810,000 distinct CDR3 sequences, with about 36% found just once. Whole-study results and caveats: Greater diversity and more naive CD4+ cells were seen in long-lived donors than in aged donors. Per-million-T-cell TCR beta diversity fell roughly linearly with age.

Donation came from healthy Caucasian individuals in Russia who were aged about 6 to 95. V shed 10 bases and J 7 bases; nucleotides not matched to a gene: 16. Germline assignment: CDR1 SGHTA and CDR2 FQGNSA. This CDR3 is built from 14 residues. The sequenced sample consisted of blood. The chain links TRBV7-2 to TRBJ2-7; 7 bases are shared with TRBD2. This clonotype was sampled from a man between 18 and 29 years old in good health. The CDR3 DNA follows: TGTGCCACCGGACGACTAGCCTTCTACAATGAGCAGTACTTC. Its translation is CATGRLAFYNEQYF. Full variable domain (remainder filled in from reference TRBV7-2 and TRBJ2-7): GAGVSQSPSNKVTEKGKDVELRCDPISGHTALYWYRQSLGQGLEFLIYFQGNSAPDKSGLPSDRFSAERTGGSVSTLTIQRTQQEDSAVYLCATGRLAFYNEQYFGPGTRLTVT.